Listed below are T cell receptor beta chains from one sample, sequenced in a study of blood T cells in healthy people across ages. TCRdb recomputed calls from the 5' RACE reads with MiXCR, one row per CDR3 protein. The data show roughly 730,000 distinct CDR3 sequences, roughly three fifths seen once. Sequencing used blood. These receptors were taken from a man between 40 and 49 years old in good health. Each CDR3 is given with its conserved first and last residue. D genes are given only for firm matches. Some rows have no size entry. The others give once, few or many, or a class for an expanded clone.

-,-,TRBJ2-5,TRBV20-1,CSARPGLGFPERETQYF,TGCAGTGCGCGCCCGGGTTTAGGCTTCCCAGAAAGAGAGACCCAGTACTTC
-,-,TRBJ2-1,TRBV4-1,CASSQDSTGGEESSYNEQFF,TGCGCCAGCAGCCAAGATAGCACAGGGGGGGAGGAGAGCTCCTACAATGAGCAGTTCTTC
-,-,TRBJ2-7,TRBV27,CASSHRQAYEQYF,TGTGCCAGCAGTCACCGACAGGCCTACGAGCAGTACTTC
many,-,TRBJ2-5,TRBV12-3/TRBV12-4,CASSARETQYF,TGTGCCAGCAGTGCTAGAGAGACCCAGTACTTC
-,TRBD1,TRBJ1-2,TRBV12-3/TRBV12-4,CASSLGQGLWSYTF,TGTGCCAGCAGTTTGGGACAGGGATTATGGAGCTACACCTTC
-,-,TRBJ1-2,TRBV4-1,CASSQERTATAYYYGYTF,TGCGCCAGCAGCCAAGAACGGACAGCCACGGCTTACTACTATGGCTACACCTTC
-,TRBD2,TRBJ2-1,TRBV3-1,CASSQESRTSLYEQFF,TGTGCCAGCAGCCAAGAAAGCAGGACTAGCCTCTATGAGCAGTTCTTC
-,TRBD1,TRBJ1-2,TRBV10-3,CAISVSIQGEAGYGYTF,TGTGCCATCAGTGTGTCTATCCAGGGGGAGGCAGGCTATGGCTACACCTTC
-,-,TRBJ1-2,TRBV24-1,CATSRDRTNYGYTF,TGTGCCACCAGCAGGGATAGGACTAACTATGGCTACACCTTC
once,TRBD1,TRBJ1-2,TRBV6-6,CAAGTETYIRYGYTF,TGTGCCGCAGGGACAGAGACGTATATCCGCTATGGCTACACCTTC
-,-,TRBJ1-2,TRBV5-4,CASSLDIHGYTF,TGTGCCAGCAGCTTAGACATTCATGGCTACACCTTC
few,-,TRBJ2-3,TRBV2,CASSENKGTDTQYF,TGTGCCAGCAGTGAAAACAAGGGCACAGATACGCAGTATTTT
-,-,TRBJ2-2,TRBV4-1,CASRQIDLGFDTGELFF,TGCGCCAGCAGACAGATCGACCTTGGTTTCGATACCGGGGAGCTGTTTTTT
few,-,TRBJ1-4,TRBV4-3,CASSQDRGRSEKLFF,TGCGCCAGCAGCCAAGATCGGGGACGAAGTGAAAAACTGTTTTTT
-,-,TRBJ2-5,TRBV18,CASSPDDGPQWEETQYF,TGTGCCAGCTCACCGGATGACGGGCCCCAGTGGGAAGAGACCCAGTACTTC
-,TRBD1,TRBJ2-1,TRBV24-1,CATSDRDWGQGYNEQFF,TGTGCCACCAGTGATAGGGACTGGGGACAGGGATACAATGAGCAGTTCTTC